The clone carrying this T cell receptor (beta chain) was recorded a few times. These data belong to a study of blood T cell repertoires in COVID-19. Study-wide context: The origin of the acute and convalescent COVID-19 samples was the United States, Italy and Spain.

Profiling relied on immunoSEQ multiplex PCR, and the TCRdb table lists in-frame clones only, not all of them. The profile shows fewer than 450,000 clones, about 90% of them singletons. The CDR3 sequence is 14 residues long. V lost 6 bases and J lost 5; bases outside the gene matches: 9. The germline V gene has CDR1 SQVTM and CDR2 ANQGSEA. The study assigned cohorts using participant-reported clinical history. The TCR sequence derives from a woman between 25 and 40 years old who had recovered from COVID-19. The chain uses TRBV29-1 and TRBJ2-2; TRBD1 matches 7 bases. Sample: PBMCs or T cells enriched from blood (not recorded which). DNA of the CDR3: TGCAGCGTAGCCGACAGGGTGGATACCGGGGAGCTGTTTTTT. Protein sequence: CSVADRVDTGELFF.